Detailed here is one T cell receptor (beta chain). The CDR3 runs to 14 residues. V dropped 5 bases and J dropped 0 bases, with 10 bases sitting between them. The V gene's germline CDR1 is ENHRY and CDR2 SYGVKD. The data are from a study of T cell responses to AZD1222 COVID-19 vaccine. Profiling relied on immunoSEQ multiplex PCR, and the TCRdb table lists in-frame clones only, not all of them. The sample shows 96,000 or so clones, about 88% of them seen only once. The receptor comes from an adult in good health. The material was peripheral blood, obtained on day 0 of AZD1222 vaccination. The chain joins TRBV10-3 to TRBJ1-1; D is possibly TRBD1 (5 bases). CDR3 region: CAISQSQVNTEAFF. DNA for the CDR3: TGTGCCATCAGTCAATCACAGGTGAACACTGAAGCTTTCTTT.